The next 7 T cell receptor beta chains were all read from a single sample in a study of blood T cell repertoires in COVID-19. Only in-frame clones appear in the TCRdb table, and some are missing; sequencing was by immunoSEQ multiplex PCR. Of about 140,000 clones listed, less than 90% are singletons. Material for sequencing was peripheral blood. All receptors come from a man aged 25-45 years with COVID-19, enrolled during active disease.

The chain employs TRBV2 and TRBJ2-5; the D gene is possibly TRBD1 (5 bases). The germline V and J ends were trimmed by 4 bases and 1 base, with 19 bases remaining between them. The CDR3 length is 17 residues. CDR1 is SNHLY, CDR2 FYNNEI, per germline. CDR3 protein: CASSVGNRLTPQETQYF. The DNA of the CDR3 is TGTGCCAGCAGTGTTGGAAACAGGTTAACTCCCCAAGAGACCCAGTACTTC.

This rearrangement joins TRBV4-1 to TRBJ2-3, with a possible D match to TRBD2 (6 bases). The CDR3 loop spans 15 amino acids. Trimming stripped 2 bases from V and 0 bases from J, with 9 bases between. The germline gives CDR1 MGHRA, CDR2 YSYEKL. CDR3 in amino acids: CASSQIADSTDTQYF. The CDR3 nucleotides read TGCGCCAGCAGCCAAATAGCGGATAGCACAGATACGCAGTATTTT.

V usage is TRBV5-3 and J usage is TRBJ2-1, with D possibly matching TRBD1 (5 bases). TRBV5-3 carries the ORF label, with uncertain function. V lost 0 bases and J lost 2, with 6 bases in between. CDR3 length equals 14 residues. In DNA, the CDR3 is TGTGCCAGAAGCTTGGGACAGCCCTACAATGAGCAGTTCTTC. As protein: CARSLGQPYNEQFF.

The chain combines TRBV19 with TRBJ1-5; D ambiguous. The germline V gene has CDR1 LNHDA and CDR2 SQIVND (reference sequence). V lost 4 bases and J 1 base, leaving 8 bases between the germline ends. The CDR3 is made up of 14 amino acids. The CDR3 spells CASSSRGSNQPQHF. In nucleotides, the CDR3 is TGTGCCAGTAGTAGCCGGGGAAGCAATCAGCCCCAGCATTTT.

The chain carries TRBV6-5 and TRBJ1-5; no definite D call. The length of the CDR3 is 15 residues. Trimming removed 0 bases at V and 5 bases at J, with 11 bases between. From germline, CDR1 is MNHEY and CDR2 SVGAGI. CDR3: CASSYSRAADQPQHF. In nucleotides, the CDR3 is TGTGCCAGCAGTTACTCGAGGGCGGCCGATCAGCCCCAGCATTTT.

V gene TRBV5-6 combines with J gene TRBJ2-5, with 9 bases identical to TRBD2. Trimming at V came to 0 bases and at J to 5 bases, leaving 2 bases not matched to a gene. Germline assignment: CDR1 SGHDT and CDR2 YYEEEE. The CDR3 sequence is 14 residues long. CDR3 residues: CASSLASGGETQYF. The CDR3 DNA reads as TGTGCCAGCAGCTTGGCCAGCGGGGGGGAGACCCAGTACTTC.

Only one count was recorded for this clone. The J gene is TRBJ2-5, the V gene TRBV10-2, with 14 bases fitting TRBD2. Germline CDR1 WSHSY, CDR2 SAAADI. The CDR3 covers 15 residues. Unmatched junction bases numbered 7, after V lost 8 bases and J lost 5 bases. The DNA of the CDR3 is TGCGCCAGCGGGCGACTAGCGGGAGGGCGGGAGACCCAGTACTTC. Encoded protein: CASGRLAGGRETQYF.